This TCR beta chain derives from a study of CD8+ T cells in alopecia areata. Study conclusions and caveats: Persistence during tofacitinib was seen for many expanded lesional clones in scalp and blood.

J lost 4 bases, V lost 2 bases, and 3 bases had no gene match. Germline CDR1 is ENHRY and CDR2 is SYGVKD. The CDR3 is made up of 16 amino acids. To note about this clone: The antigen is unknown.

RNA extraction was followed by reverse transcription into cDNA, which acted as the sequencing template. The method was immunoSEQ multiplex PCR; TCRdb's version includes in-frame clones alone and lacks a portion of them. The sample holds about 190,000 clones, about 60% seen once. The sample's treatment: oral pan-JAK inhibitor, 5-10 mg twice daily. This clonotype was obtained from a human donor with alopecia areata. The sequencing here drew on CD4+ T cells sorted from blood, taken at week 4, from a patient treated with tofacitinib. The rearrangement links TRBV10-3 to TRBJ2-5; TRBD2 matches 14 bases. The CDR3 reads CAISEPGLAGAETQYF. Here the CDR3 DNA reads TGTGCCATCAGTGAGCCGGGACTAGCGGGAGCAGAGACCCAGTACTTC.